The 10 T cell receptor beta chains listed next were all sequenced from one sample in a study of early T cells in non-severe SARS-CoV-2 infection. Each CDR3 protein gets one entry after TCRdb re-called the 5' RACE reads with MiXCR. The sample includes about 70,000 distinct CDR3 sequences, approximately 10% of them seen just once. The sample consisted of whole blood. These receptors were obtained from an adult who was a healthcare worker with PCR-confirmed SARS-CoV-2 infection or an uninfected control (not recorded which).

This clonotype was counted between two and nine times. The CDR3 DNA follows: TGCAGTGCTGGGACAGAACAAGAGACCCAGTACTTC. It encodes CSAGTEQETQYF. The V call is TRBV20-1, the J call TRBJ2-5; 7 nucleotides match TRBD1. The V gene end was trimmed by 5 bases and the J gene end by 2 bases; junction bases not matched to a gene: 2. CDR3 length equals 12 residues. From germline, CDR1 is DFQATT and CDR2 SNEGSKA (reference sequence).

J is TRBJ2-4 and V is TRBV6-5; D possibly corresponds to TRBD1 (6 bases). Trimming took off 6 bases at V and 5 bases at J, with 8 bases between the two ends. The CDR3 is 12 amino acids. Germline V gene data show CDR1 as MNHEY and CDR2 as SVGAGI. The CDR3 nucleotides are TGTGCCAGCAGACAGGGCGAAAACATTCAGTACTTC. Translation gives CASRQGENIQYF.

This clonotype was seen many times. The chain joins TRBV18 to TRBJ2-5, with 7 bases that match TRBD1. The CDR3 has 15 amino acids. The V gene's germline CDR1 is KGHSH and CDR2 LQKENI. V lost 3 bases and J lost 2; bases outside the gene matches: 6. As DNA, the CDR3 is TGTGCCAGCTCACCTACCGGGACAGTACAAGAGACCCAGTACTTC. Its translation is CASSPTGTVQETQYF. The variable domain in full, completed from reference TRBV18 and TRBJ2-5, reads NAGVMQNPRHLVRRRGQEARLRCSPMKGHSHVYWYRQLPEEGLKFMVYLQKENIIDESGMPKERFSAEFPKEGPSILRIQQVVRGDSAAYFCASSPTGTVQETQYFGPGTRLLVL.

The chain has TRBV6-2 or TRBV6-3 and TRBJ2-5; tentatively, D is TRBD1 or TRBD2 (5 bases each). This CDR3 spans 13 amino acids. The germline V gene encodes CDR1 MNHEY and CDR2 SVGEGT. V lost 8 bases to trimming and J lost 4 bases, with 14 bases between them. This CDR3 is CASSSQGPETQYF. CDR3 coding DNA: TGTGCCAGCTCCTCTCAGGGACCAGAGACCCAGTACTTC.

The genes are TRBV2 and TRBJ2-7, with 7 nucleotides matching TRBD2. Germline V lookup: CDR1 SNHLY, CDR2 FYNNEI. The trim removed 4 bases at V and 6 bases at J, leaving 9 bases unmatched. There are 14 residues in the CDR3. In nucleotides, the CDR3 is TGTGCCAGCAGTGGAAGAACTAGCGCGGCCGAGCAGTACTTC. Its protein product is CASSGRTSAAEQYF. The full variable domain, its missing parts supplied by reference TRBV2 and TRBJ2-7, is EPEVTQTPSHQVTQMGQEVILRCVPISNHLYFYWYRQILGQKVEFLVSFYNNEISEKSEIFDDQFSVERPDGSNFTLKIRSTKLEDSAMYFCASSGRTSAAEQYFGPGTRLTVT.

About this clonotype: A junction boundary mismatches the germline segment, possibly from a read error. CDR3 DNA: TGTGCCATCAGTGAGTTCGCGGGAGGACAGCGCCAGCATTTT. Translation: CAISEFAGGQRQHF. V and J are TRBV10-3 and TRBJ1-5; D is possibly TRBD1 (6 bases). The CDR3 is made up of 14 amino acids. Germline V gives CDR1 ENHRY, CDR2 SYGVKD.

The J gene is TRBJ2-3, the V gene TRBV5-1, with 11 bases aligning to TRBD2. CDR1 and CDR2 from the germline V gene are SGHRS and YFSETQ. This CDR3 contains 13 residues. After removal of 7 bases from V and 5 bases from J, the junction contained 3 bases not matched to a gene. The CDR3: CASALAGGDTQYF. The CDR3 DNA follows: TGCGCCAGCGCTCTAGCGGGGGGAGATACGCAGTATTTT.

This chain joins TRBV6-5 and TRBJ2-2; D is unclear. Germline-derived CDR1 and CDR2 are MNHEY and SVGAGI. Trimming took 4 bases from V and 7 from J, leaving 10 bases between them. The CDR3 length is 13 residues. The CDR3 DNA sequence: TGTGCCAGCAGTTCACAAAGAGGCGGGGAGCTGTTTTTT. Translation: CASSSQRGGELFF.

This clonotype was seen many times. The chain employs TRBV12-5 and TRBJ2-6; 8 nucleotides agree with TRBD2. Germline CDR1 LGHNT, CDR2 FRNRAP. V gave up 0 bases and J gave up 1 base; unmatched junction bases: 8. This CDR3 has 19 residues. CDR3 loop: CASGLVVLAGASGANVLTF. CDR3 coding DNA: TGTGCTAGTGGTTTGGTAGTGCTAGCGGGCGCATCTGGGGCCAACGTCCTGACTTTC. Complete variable domain (other parts from reference TRBV12-5 and TRBJ2-6): DARVTQTPRHKVTEMGQEVTMRCQPILGHNTVFWYRQTMMQGLELLAYFRNRAPLDDSGMPKDRFSAEMPDATLATLKIQPSEPRDSAVYFCASGLVVLAGASGANVLTFGAGSRLTVL.

The table lists this clonotype with many counts. The genes are TRBV7-6 and TRBJ2-3; TRBD1 is a possible D gene (5 bases). V gave up 1 base and J gave up 0 bases, with 11 bases separating them. CDR3 length: 16 amino acids. Germline V gene lookup returns CDR1 SGHVS and CDR2 FNYEAQ. The CDR3 is CASSLVGAPSTDTQYF. Written as DNA, the CDR3 is TGTGCCAGCAGCTTAGTTGGGGCTCCTAGCACAGATACGCAGTATTTT.